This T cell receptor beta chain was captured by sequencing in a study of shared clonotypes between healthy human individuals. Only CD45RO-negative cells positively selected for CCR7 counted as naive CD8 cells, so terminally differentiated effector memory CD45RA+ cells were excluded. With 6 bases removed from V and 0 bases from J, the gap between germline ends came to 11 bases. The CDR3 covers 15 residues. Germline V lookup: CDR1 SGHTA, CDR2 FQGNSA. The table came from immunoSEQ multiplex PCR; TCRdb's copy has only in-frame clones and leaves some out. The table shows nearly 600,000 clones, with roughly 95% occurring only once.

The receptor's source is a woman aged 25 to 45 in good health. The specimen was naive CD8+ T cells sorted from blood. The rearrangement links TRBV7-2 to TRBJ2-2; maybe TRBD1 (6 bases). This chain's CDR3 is CASRGGQSNTGELFF. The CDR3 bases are TGTGCCAGCAGGGGCGGACAGTCGAACACCGGGGAGCTGTTTTTT. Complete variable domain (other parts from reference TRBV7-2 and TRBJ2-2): GAGVSQSPSNKVTEKGKDVELRCDPISGHTALYWYRQSLGQGLEFLIYFQGNSAPDKSGLPSDRFSAERTGGSVSTLTIQRTQQEDSAVYLCASRGGQSNTGELFFGEGSRLTVL.